The 30 T cell receptor beta chains given below trace back to one sample, sequenced in a study of blood T cell repertoires in COVID-19. The method was immunoSEQ multiplex PCR; TCRdb's version includes in-frame clones alone and lacks a portion of them. This table holds approximately 150,000 clones, 81% found once. Sequencing input: peripheral blood. The receptors derive from a human donor in a cohort sampled during active COVID-19.

The chain couples TRBV6-4 to TRBJ2-1, with a weak D call TRBD1 (5 bases). Germline CDR1 is MRHNA and CDR2 is SNTAGT. The CDR3 length is 13 residues. Trimming pared 0 bases from V and 5 bases from J, leaving 5 bases between. DNA for the CDR3: TGTGCCAGCAGTGACTCGGACAACAATGAGCAGTTCTTC. Amino acids: CASSDSDNNEQFF.

CDR3: CSVVGRTSTDTQYF. Written as DNA, the CDR3 is TGCAGCGTTGTAGGCAGGACTAGCACAGATACGCAGTATTTT. This chain links TRBV29-1 with TRBJ2-3; D might be TRBD2 (5 bases). V was trimmed by 4 bases and J by 0 bases, leaving 11 bases between them. Germline V gives CDR1 SQVTM, CDR2 ANQGSEA. This CDR3 is built from 14 residues.

The rearrangement uses TRBV27 and TRBJ2-5; D may be TRBD1 (5 bases). This CDR3 has 13 residues. Germline V gene sequence: CDR1 MNHEY, CDR2 SMNVEV (reference sequence). V lost 6 bases to trimming and J lost 2 bases, with 10 bases between them. The chain's CDR3 is CASRFRVQETQYF. The CDR3, as DNA: TGTGCCAGCAGATTCAGGGTACAAGAGACCCAGTACTTC.

The rearrangement joins TRBV29-1 to TRBJ2-4, with TRBD2 as a possible D gene (7 bases). CDR1 and CDR2 (germline): SQVTM, ANQGSEA. V shed 4 bases and J shed 2 bases, with 18 bases lying between them. The CDR3 sequence is 16 residues long. The CDR3 region is CSVVVRGALTKNIQYF. CDR3 DNA: TGCAGCGTTGTTGTTCGGGGGGCGTTAACCAAAAACATTCAGTACTTC.

The chain combines TRBV29-1 with TRBJ2-5, with TRBD2 matching over 12 bases. The CDR3 sequence is 13 residues long. Germline V CDR1 and CDR2: SQVTM, ANQGSEA. The ends lost 6 bases at V and 4 bases at J; junction bases unmatched: 3. The DNA for the CDR3 is TGCAGCGTCCTAGCGGGGGGGTCAGAGACCCAGTACTTC. Amino acids: CSVLAGGSETQYF.

V gene TRBV6-2 or TRBV6-3 combines with J gene TRBJ2-7; TRBD2 matches 13 bases. The germline CDR1 and CDR2 sequences are MNHEY and SVGEGT. The CDR3 is 17 residues long. V trimming: 5 bases; J trimming: 4 bases; junction bases outside the gene matches: 11. CDR3 in DNA: TGTGCCAGCAGTCCGTATGGTCGGACTAGCGGGAGATACGAGCAGTACTTC. Translated, it gives CASSPYGRTSGRYEQYF.

V is TRBV12-1 and J is TRBJ1-4; TRBD1 is the table's D call and was not checked against the DNA. TRBV12-1 is a listed pseudogene. This CDR3 has 17 residues. CDR3 DNA: TGTGCCAGCAGCCTGGGACCCACAGGGGCTGGCATGGTAAAACTGTTTTTT. Protein product: CASSLGPTGAGMVKLFF.

J is TRBJ2-7 and V is TRBV3-1 (or the pseudogene TRBV3-2), with 10 bases aligning to TRBD1. With 3 bases clipped from V and 5 bases from J, the junction kept 7 bases outside the gene matches. CDR3 length equals 15 residues. The V gene's germline CDR1 is LGHDT and CDR2 YNNKEL (reference sequence). CDR3 in DNA: TGTGCCAGCAGCCACACCGGGACAGGGGATAACGAGCAGTACTTC. Translation gives CASSHTGTGDNEQYF.

The rearrangement joins TRBV6-4 to TRBJ1-2; possibly TRBD1 for D (6 bases). Trimming took 6 bases from V and 1 from J, leaving 12 bases between them. There are 14 residues in the CDR3. Germline V gene lookup returns CDR1 MRHNA and CDR2 SNTAGT. In DNA form, the CDR3 reads TGTGCCAGCAGCCCAGGGGCTCTTAACTATGGCTACACCTTC. It specifies CASSPGALNYGYTF.

The chain recombines TRBV12-3 or TRBV12-4 with TRBJ1-5, with D tentatively TRBD1 (5 bases). CDR3 size: 11 residues. Trimming stripped 5 bases from V and 11 bases from J, with 10 bases between. CDR3 amino acids: CASSRGTAQHF. The CDR3 DNA sequence: TGTGCCAGCAGTAGGGGCACGGCCCAGCATTTT.

This clone was counted once. The chain has TRBV6-1 and TRBJ1-1, with TRBD1 identical over 7 bases. The germline V gene encodes CDR1 MNHNS and CDR2 SASEGT. The CDR3 spans 17 residues. J gave up 3 bases and V 1 base, and 11 bases lay outside the gene matches. CDR3 in amino acids: CASSEEYFRQGHTEAFF. In DNA, the CDR3 is TGTGCCAGCAGTGAAGAGTACTTCAGACAGGGCCACACTGAAGCTTTCTTT.

The gene calls are TRBV4-3 and TRBJ2-3; D remains unclear. Trimming removed 0 bases from V and 2 bases from J, with 15 bases in between. The CDR3 is 17 residues long. Looked up from germline, CDR1 is LGHNA and CDR2 is YSLEER. The CDR3: CASSQEFQNRFTDTQYF. The CDR3 coding sequence is TGCGCCAGCAGCCAAGAATTTCAGAACCGATTCACAGATACGCAGTATTTT.

The V and J genes are TRBV15 and TRBJ2-5; no firm D call. V dropped 1 base and J dropped 4 bases, with 4 bases sitting between them. CDR3 size: 12 residues. Looked up from germline, CDR1 is LNHNV and CDR2 is YYDKDF (reference sequence). The CDR3 sequence is CATSRAGETQYF. The CDR3 nucleotides are TGTGCCACCAGCAGAGCGGGAGAGACCCAGTACTTC. The complete variable domain, with remaining parts taken from reference TRBV15 and TRBJ2-5, reads DAMVIQNPRYQVTQFGKPVTLSCSQTLNHNVMYWYQQKSSQAPKLLFHYYDKDFNNEADTPDNFQSRRPNTSFCFLDIRSPGLGDTAMYLCATSRAGETQYFGPGTRLLVL.

The V call is TRBV5-1, the J call TRBJ2-7; D may be TRBD1 (6 bases). Germline V gene sequence: CDR1 SGHRS, CDR2 YFSETQ. V was trimmed by 4 bases and J by 3 bases, leaving 14 bases between them. The CDR3 sequence is 14 residues long. CDR3 sequence (DNA): TGCGCCAGCAGCGGTGGAACAGGGAGCTACGAGCAGTACTTC. It specifies CASSGGTGSYEQYF. Full variable domain (missing parts from reference TRBV5-1 and TRBJ2-7): KAGVTQTPRYLIKTRGQQVTLSCSPISGHRSVSWYQQTPGQGLQFLFEYFSETQRNKGNFPGRFSGRQFSNSRSEMNVSTLELGDSALYLCASSGGTGSYEQYFGPGTRLTVT.

V gene TRBV19 combines with J gene TRBJ2-2; tentative D call: TRBD2 (5 bases). The germline CDR1 and CDR2 sequences are LNHDA and SQIVND (reference sequence). Trimming shortened V by 5 bases and J by 1 base, and 8 bases separated the two germline ends. There are 14 residues in the CDR3. CDR3 sequence reads: CASSFSVNTGELFF. In DNA form, the CDR3 reads TGTGCCAGTAGTTTTAGCGTGAACACCGGGGAGCTGTTTTTT.

This rearrangement joins TRBV4-3 to TRBJ2-7; 12 bases are shared with TRBD2. Trimming at V came to 1 base and at J to 4 bases, leaving 5 bases not matched to a gene. Per the germline V gene, CDR1 is LGHNA and CDR2 is YSLEER. CDR3 length: 16 residues. The DNA for the CDR3 is TGCGCCAGCAGCCAAGGATCGACTAGCGGGAGTTACGAGCAGTACTTC. Translating it yields CASSQGSTSGSYEQYF.

The chain is built from TRBV5-1 and TRBJ2-7; 9 positions agree with TRBD1. V lost 0 bases, J lost 11 bases, and 6 bases stayed unmatched. CDR1 SGHRS and CDR2 YFSETQ come from the germline V gene. The CDR3 is made up of 13 amino acids. CDR3 in amino acids: CASSLDGGQGKYF. The CDR3 DNA follows: TGCGCCAGCAGCTTGGATGGCGGACAGGGGAAGTACTTC. Variable domain in full (rest from reference TRBV5-1 and TRBJ2-7): KAGVTQTPRYLIKTRGQQVTLSCSPISGHRSVSWYQQTPGQGLQFLFEYFSETQRNKGNFPGRFSGRQFSNSRSEMNVSTLELGDSALYLCASSLDGGQGKYFGPGTRLTVT.

CDR3: CSVVASLAGGSYEQYF. As DNA, the CDR3 is TGCAGCGTTGTTGCTTCACTAGCGGGAGGTTCCTACGAGCAGTACTTC. This chain uses TRBV29-1 with TRBJ2-7, with TRBD2 matching over 12 bases. Germline V gene data show CDR1 as SQVTM and CDR2 as ANQGSEA. The CDR3 loop spans 16 amino acids. V lost 4 bases, J lost 1 base, and 8 bases stayed unmatched.

The CDR3 loop is CSALQGFGYTF. CDR3 sequence (DNA): TGCAGTGCTCTACAGGGGTTTGGCTACACCTTC. The V and J genes are TRBV20-1 and TRBJ1-2; 7 bases match TRBD1. Germline CDR1 and CDR2: DFQATT and SNEGSKA (reference sequence). The CDR3 runs to 11 residues. V was pared by 5 bases and J by 7 bases, with 4 bases of the junction left unmatched.

This rearrangement joins TRBV28 to TRBJ1-5; TRBD1 matches at 9 bases. Germline V gene data show CDR1 as MDHEN and CDR2 as SYDVKM. CDR3 length: 16 amino acids. V lost 2 bases to trimming and J lost 5 bases; unmatched junction nucleotides: 7. The chain's CDR3 is CASSLGGQGVYQPQHF. Here the CDR3 DNA reads TGTGCCAGCAGTTTAGGGGGACAGGGTGTGTATCAGCCCCAGCATTTT.

The chain is built from TRBV5-1 and TRBJ1-1, with 10 bases that match TRBD1. CDR3 length equals 15 residues. Losses at the gene ends were 4 bases for V and 2 bases for J; bases not matched to a gene: 5. In germline, CDR1 is SGHRS, CDR2 YFSETQ. CDR3 sequence (DNA): TGCGCCAGCAGCCTAAGGACAGGGGGTAACACTGAAGCTTTCTTT. Its protein product is CASSLRTGGNTEAFF.

The chain combines TRBV11-1 with TRBJ1-6, with D uncertain. V lost 5 bases, J lost 7 bases, and 9 bases lay in between. This CDR3 is built from 13 residues. Per germline, CDR1 SGHAT and CDR2 FQDESV (reference sequence). The CDR3, as DNA: TGTGCCAGCAGCCCTACCTGGAATTCACCCCTCCACTTT. Its protein product is CASSPTWNSPLHF.

J is TRBJ1-4 and V is TRBV27, with D possibly TRBD1 on 6 matching bases. The CDR3 extends over 17 amino acids. Trimming took off 0 bases at V and 4 bases at J, with 15 bases between the two ends. Germline CDR1 reads MNHEY; CDR2 reads SMNVEV (reference sequence). DNA for the CDR3: TGTGCCAGCAGTTTATCGGCCCCGGGACACATTAATGAAAAACTGTTTTTT. Its translation is CASSLSAPGHINEKLFF. Full variable domain (missing parts from reference TRBV27 and TRBJ1-4): EAQVTQNPRYLITVTGKKLTVTCSQNMNHEYMSWYRQDPGLGLRQIYYSMNVEVTDKGDVPEGYKVSRKEKRNFPLILESPSPNQTSLYFCASSLSAPGHINEKLFFGSGTQLSVL.

Only a few counts were recorded for this clone. The chain links TRBV2 to TRBJ1-1; perhaps TRBD1 as D (6 bases). This CDR3 has 12 residues. Germline values: CDR1 SNHLY, CDR2 FYNNEI. V lost 6 bases, J lost 11 bases, and 16 bases lay in between. The CDR3 DNA reads TGTGCCAGCAGGGCCAACAGGGCTTCGGCTTTCTTT. Translated: CASRANRASAFF.

The rearrangement uses TRBV18 and TRBJ2-7, with D tentatively TRBD2 (7 bases). The CDR3 spans 16 residues. The germline gives CDR1 KGHSH, CDR2 LQKENI. V was shortened by 2 bases and J by 0 bases, with 14 bases between the two germline ends. For the CDR3, the DNA is TGTGCCAGCTCACCAGGGGAGGGGGTGTCCTCCTACGAGCAGTACTTC. Translating it yields CASSPGEGVSSYEQYF.

The chain carries TRBV6-5 and TRBJ2-2; TRBD1 matches 8 bases. Germline trimming cut 8 bases from V and 9 bases from J; bases unmatched to any gene: 8. This CDR3 has 13 residues. Germline CDR1 reads MNHEY; CDR2 reads SVGAGI. The DNA of the CDR3 is TGTGCCAGCCGCGGACAGGGCCTTAGGGAGCTGTTTTTT. Amino acid sequence: CASRGQGLRELFF.

The chain is built from TRBV9 and TRBJ2-1; no clear D. From germline, CDR1 is SGDLS and CDR2 YYNGEE. The CDR3 extends over 16 amino acids. The V and J ends lost 0 bases and 4 bases respectively, with 14 bases between them. DNA of the CDR3: TGTGCCAGCAGCGTAGCCCCAACCTCAGGTTACAATGAGCAGTTCTTC. Residues: CASSVAPTSGYNEQFF.

This clone has only a few counts. This chain links TRBV5-6 with TRBJ2-2; possibly TRBD2 for D (6 bases). This CDR3 is 14 amino acids long. Trimming pared 2 bases from V and 5 bases from J, leaving 10 bases between. Germline CDR1 and CDR2: SGHDT and YYEEEE. The CDR3 DNA reads as TGTGCCAGCAGCTTCGGGCGGGGTACCGGGGAGCTGTTTTTT. Protein product: CASSFGRGTGELFF.

The CDR3 nucleotides are TGTGCCATCAGTCGACTAGCGGACTACGAGCAGTACTTC. As protein: CAISRLADYEQYF. The chain links TRBV10-3 to TRBJ2-7; 9 bases are shared with TRBD2. J was trimmed by 3 bases and V by 5 bases; bases with no gene match: 2. The CDR3 consists of 13 residues. Germline assignment: CDR1 ENHRY and CDR2 SYGVKD.

This clone was counted only a few times. The chain carries TRBV28 and TRBJ1-2, with 8 bases matching TRBD1. Trimming took 10 bases from V and 6 from J; bases not matched to a gene: 13. CDR1 MDHEN and CDR2 SYDVKM come from the germline V gene. CDR3 size: 14 residues. The CDR3 spells CANRTDDRGHGYTF. The CDR3 DNA follows: TGTGCCAACCGAACCGACGACAGGGGTCATGGCTACACCTTC.